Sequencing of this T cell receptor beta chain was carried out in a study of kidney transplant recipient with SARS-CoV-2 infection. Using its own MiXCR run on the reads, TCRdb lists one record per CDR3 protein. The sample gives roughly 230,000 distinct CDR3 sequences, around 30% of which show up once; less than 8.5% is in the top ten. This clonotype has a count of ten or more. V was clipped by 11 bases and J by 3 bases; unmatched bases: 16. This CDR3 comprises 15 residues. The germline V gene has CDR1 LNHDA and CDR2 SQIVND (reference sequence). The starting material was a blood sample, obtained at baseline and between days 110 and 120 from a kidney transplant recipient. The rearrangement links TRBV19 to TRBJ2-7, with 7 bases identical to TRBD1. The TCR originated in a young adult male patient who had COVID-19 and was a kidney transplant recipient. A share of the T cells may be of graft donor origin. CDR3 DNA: TGTGCCTCAAAGGGGCCAGGGGGTTCTCGCTACGAGCAGTACTTC. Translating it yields CASKGPGGSRYEQYF. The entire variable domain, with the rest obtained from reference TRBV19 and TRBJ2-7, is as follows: DGGITQSPKYLFRKEGQNVTLSCEQNLNHDAMYWYRQDPGQGLRLIYYSQIVNDFQKGDIAEGYSVSREKKESFPLTVTSAQKNPTAFYLCASKGPGGSRYEQYFGPGTRLTVT.